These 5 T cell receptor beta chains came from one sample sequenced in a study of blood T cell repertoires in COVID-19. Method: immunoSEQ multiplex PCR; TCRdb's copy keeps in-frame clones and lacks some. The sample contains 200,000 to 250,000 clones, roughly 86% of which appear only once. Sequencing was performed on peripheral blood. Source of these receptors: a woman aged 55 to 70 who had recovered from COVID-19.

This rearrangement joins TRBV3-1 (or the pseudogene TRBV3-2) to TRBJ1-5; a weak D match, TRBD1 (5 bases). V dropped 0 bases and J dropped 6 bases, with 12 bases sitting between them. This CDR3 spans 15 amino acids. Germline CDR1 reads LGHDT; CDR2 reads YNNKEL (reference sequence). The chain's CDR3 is CASSQDLREGQPQHF. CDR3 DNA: TGTGCCAGCAGCCAAGATCTCAGGGAAGGTCAGCCCCAGCATTTT.

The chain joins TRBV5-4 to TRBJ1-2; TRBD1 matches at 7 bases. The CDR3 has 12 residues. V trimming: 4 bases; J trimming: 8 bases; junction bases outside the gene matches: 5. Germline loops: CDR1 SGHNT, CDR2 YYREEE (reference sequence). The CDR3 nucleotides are TGTGCCAGCAGCCTACAGGGGAGGGGCTACACCTTC. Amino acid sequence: CASSLQGRGYTF.

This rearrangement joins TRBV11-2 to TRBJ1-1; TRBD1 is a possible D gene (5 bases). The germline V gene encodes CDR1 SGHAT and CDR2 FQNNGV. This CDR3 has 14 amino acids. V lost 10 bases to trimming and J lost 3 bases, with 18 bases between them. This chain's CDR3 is CAIRWGGAYTEAFF. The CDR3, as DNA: TGTGCCATCCGTTGGGGCGGGGCCTACACTGAAGCTTTCTTT.

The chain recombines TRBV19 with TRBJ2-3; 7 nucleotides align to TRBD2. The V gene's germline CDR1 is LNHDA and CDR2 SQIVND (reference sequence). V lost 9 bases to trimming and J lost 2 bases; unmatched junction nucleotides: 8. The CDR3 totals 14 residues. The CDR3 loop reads CASRSGGNTDTQYF. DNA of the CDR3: TGTGCCAGCCGGTCGGGGGGAAACACAGATACGCAGTATTTT.

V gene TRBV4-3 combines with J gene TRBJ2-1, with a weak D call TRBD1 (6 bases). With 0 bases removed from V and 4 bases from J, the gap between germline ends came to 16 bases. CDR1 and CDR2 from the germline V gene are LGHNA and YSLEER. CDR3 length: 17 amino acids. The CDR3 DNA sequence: TGCGCCAGCAGCCAAGAGTGGATGGGGGCCGAGTACAATGAGCAGTTCTTC. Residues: CASSQEWMGAEYNEQFF.